These 15 T cell receptor beta chains were all obtained from the same sample, sequenced in a study of blood T cell repertoires in COVID-19. Sequencing used immunoSEQ multiplex PCR; TCRdb keeps in-frame clones, though not all of them. The sample contains 50,000 to 60,000 clones, over 80% of which appear only once. Sequenced: peripheral blood. These TCRs come from a man aged 35-49 years with acute or convalescent COVID-19.

The genes are TRBV7-2 and TRBJ1-6; 9 bases agree with TRBD1. The CDR3 totals 17 residues. J lost 9 bases, V lost 2 bases, and 11 bases had no gene match. Per germline, CDR1 SGHTA and CDR2 FQGNSA. Written as DNA, the CDR3 is TGTGCCAGCAGCTTATTCGGACAGGGGAGTGCCTTTTCACCCCTCCACTTT. Translation gives CASSLFGQGSAFSPLHF. Full variable domain (remainder filled in from reference TRBV7-2 and TRBJ1-6): GAGVSQSPSNKVTEKGKDVELRCDPISGHTALYWYRQSLGQGLEFLIYFQGNSAPDKSGLPSDRFSAERTGGSVSTLTIQRTQQEDSAVYLCASSLFGQGSAFSPLHFGNGTRLTVT.

The rearrangement uses TRBV6-2 or TRBV6-3 and TRBJ2-2; 12 positions agree with TRBD2. Germline CDR1 is MNHEY and CDR2 is SVGEGT. Germline trimming cut 6 bases from V and 5 bases from J; bases unmatched to any gene: 10. The CDR3 is 17 residues long. CDR3 bases: TGTGCCAGCAGCGAGCGATGGACTAGCGGGAAAACCGGGGAGCTGTTTTTT. Its translation: CASSERWTSGKTGELFF.

The chain carries TRBV6-5 and TRBJ1-2, with D possibly TRBD1 on 5 matching bases. V lost 7 bases and J lost 8, with 20 bases in between. The CDR3 is made up of 14 amino acids. CDR1 is MNHEY and CDR2 is SVGAGI in the germline V gene. CDR3 residues: CASTSGQGLRGYTF. The CDR3 coding sequence is TGTGCCAGCACAAGTGGGCAGGGCCTGCGGGGCTACACCTTC.

The V and J genes are TRBV5-1 and TRBJ1-6; D remains ambiguous. CDR1 SGHRS and CDR2 YFSETQ come from the germline V gene. The CDR3 runs 15 residues. V lost 5 bases, J lost 2 bases, and 11 bases lay in between. The CDR3 loop is CASSPGVTYNSPLHF. In DNA form, the CDR3 reads TGCGCCAGCAGTCCCGGGGTAACCTATAATTCACCCCTCCACTTT.

This clone appeared a single time. This rearrangement joins TRBV25-1 to TRBJ1-2; D uncertain. Trimming took 6 bases from V and 8 from J, leaving 16 bases between them. CDR1 and CDR2 (germline): MGHDK, SYGVNS. CDR3 size: 13 residues. The DNA of the CDR3 is TGTGCCAGCAGGGTGCCCGGTCGAGGAGGCTACACCTTC. Translation gives CASRVPGRGGYTF.

The chain links TRBV25-1 to TRBJ1-4; 7 bases map to TRBD1. Per the germline V gene, CDR1 is MGHDK and CDR2 is SYGVNS. V lost 6 bases, J lost 8 bases, and 12 bases stayed unmatched. This CDR3 region has 15 residues. CDR3 sequence: CASSGSDREREKLFF. The CDR3 coding sequence is TGTGCCAGCAGCGGTTCAGACAGGGAACGGGAAAAACTGTTTTTT.

The rearrangement links TRBV6-1 to TRBJ2-3, with D uncertain. Deletions cut 5 bases from V and 5 bases from J, with 5 bases between. CDR3 length equals 11 residues. The germline V gene has CDR1 MNHNS and CDR2 SASEGT. The CDR3 region has the DNA TGTGCCAGCAGTTCGAGAGATACGCAGTATTTT. Translating gives CASSSRDTQYF.

The chain carries TRBV19 and TRBJ1-1; D call uncertain. The CDR3 is made up of 13 amino acids. Germline CDR1 and CDR2: LNHDA and SQIVND (reference sequence). Trimming shortened V by 6 bases and J by 5 bases, and 13 bases separated the two germline ends. The chain's CDR3 is CASRTPRGTEAFF. The CDR3, as DNA: TGTGCCAGTAGGACCCCCCGAGGGACTGAAGCTTTCTTT.

In this sample, this clone turned up once. This sequence joins TRBV5-6 and TRBJ1-2; D uncertain. The CDR3 is 12 residues long. Germline V gives CDR1 SGHDT, CDR2 YYEEEE. Trimming left V 0 bases short and J 3 bases short, with 3 bases between. This chain's CDR3 is CASSLGDYGYTF. For the CDR3, the DNA is TGTGCCAGCAGCTTGGGCGACTATGGCTACACCTTC.

The chain links TRBV3-1 (or the pseudogene TRBV3-2) to TRBJ2-1; TRBD2 matches 10 bases. The CDR3 is 16 residues long. V was clipped by 3 bases and J by 2 bases; unmatched bases: 4. Germline V gene lookup returns CDR1 LGHDT and CDR2 YNNKEL (reference sequence). In nucleotides, the CDR3 is TGTGCCAGCAGCCAGGCTAGCGGGGGAGCCTACAATGAGCAGTTCTTC. Its translation: CASSQASGGAYNEQFF.

On this clone: The sample has other DNA sequences that encode this CDR3 too. J is TRBJ1-3 and V is TRBV5-1, with TRBD1 as a possible D gene (5 bases). Germline loops: CDR1 SGHRS, CDR2 YFSETQ. The CDR3 contains 15 residues. Trimming left V 1 base short and J 0 bases short, with 8 bases between. CDR3: CASSLQGSSGNTIYF. The CDR3 bases are TGCGCCAGCAGCTTGCAGGGCAGCTCTGGAAACACCATATATTTT.

The gene calls are TRBV18 and TRBJ1-1; a possible D gene is TRBD1 (6 bases). This CDR3 has 17 residues. Per the germline V gene, CDR1 is KGHSH and CDR2 is LQKENI. Trimming shortened V by 4 bases and J by 3 bases, and 21 bases separated the two germline ends. CDR3 coding DNA: TGTGCCAGCTCACAGTACCCCCAAGCAGGGGCCCACACTGAAGCTTTCTTT. Amino acid sequence: CASSQYPQAGAHTEAFF.

V is TRBV11-2 and J is TRBJ2-2, with D maybe TRBD1 (6 bases). This CDR3 is 13 amino acids long. The V end lost 5 bases, the J end lost 5 bases, and 9 bases lay between the germline ends. Germline values: CDR1 SGHAT, CDR2 FQNNGV. CDR3 residues: CASSLRGTGELFF. CDR3 DNA sequence: TGTGCCAGCAGCCTTAGGGGGACCGGGGAGCTGTTTTTT.

The chain couples TRBV7-2 to TRBJ2-5, with 12 positions matching TRBD1. The V segment lost 4 bases and the J segment 0 bases; nucleotides outside the gene matches: 12. Germline CDR1 reads SGHTA; CDR2 reads FQGNSA. The CDR3 runs to 19 residues. This CDR3 is CASSSPRDRGRGYQETQYF. The CDR3 bases are TGTGCCAGCAGCTCGCCAAGGGACAGGGGGCGAGGGTACCAAGAGACCCAGTACTTC.

In nucleotides, the CDR3 is TGTGCCAGCAGCTTCCGGGACAGGCTTTCTGGAAACACCATATATTTT. Its translation is CASSFRDRLSGNTIYF. The genes are TRBV7-8 and TRBJ1-3; 8 bases are a match to TRBD1. The CDR3 has 16 residues. The V gene end was trimmed by 3 bases and the J gene end by 1 base; junction bases not matched to a gene: 5. Germline V gene data show CDR1 as SGHVS and CDR2 as FQNEAQ.